This TCR beta chain was captured by sequencing in a study of OX40 agonist ivuxolimab in advanced cancers. Only in-frame clones appear in the TCRdb table, and some are missing; sequencing was by immunoSEQ multiplex PCR. In the table there are tens of thousands of clones, 88% of which are singletons. Germline-derived CDR1 and CDR2 are SGHTA and FQGTGA. This CDR3 region has 16 residues. The junction had 1 base not matched to a gene; V was cut back by 3 bases and J by 5 bases. This specimen consisted of CD4+ or CD8+ T cells sorted from blood, obtained in a trial of the OX40 agonist ivuxolimab. The J gene is TRBJ2-2, the V gene TRBV7-3; the match to TRBD2 covers 15 bases. This receptor was identified in an adult with an advanced solid tumor such as melanoma, head and neck, liver or kidney cancer. CDR3 loop: CASSLGLAGGTGELFF. DNA of the CDR3: TGTGCCAGCAGCTTGGGACTAGCGGGAGGAACCGGGGAGCTGTTTTTT.